The 27 T cell receptor beta chains below were found in one sample sequenced in a study of blood T cell repertoires in COVID-19. Sequencing used immunoSEQ multiplex PCR; TCRdb keeps in-frame clones, though not all of them. The sample lists about 45,000 clones, roughly nine tenths occurring once. The sequenced sample was peripheral blood. These receptors all come from a woman of 80 years or more in a cohort sampled during active or convalescent COVID-19.

The chain uses TRBV10-2 and TRBJ1-5, with D possibly TRBD1 on 6 matching bases. The CDR3 is 16 residues long. Looked up from germline, CDR1 is WSHSY and CDR2 is SAAADI. V shed 0 bases and J shed 3 bases, with 12 bases lying between them. The CDR3 protein is CASSESPSGVNQPQHF. CDR3 in DNA: TGCGCCAGCAGTGAGTCCCCCTCAGGGGTCAATCAGCCCCAGCATTTT.

This clone was counted between two and nine times. The gene calls are TRBV9 and TRBJ2-1, with D possibly TRBD2 on 7 matching bases. V lost 7 bases and J 1 base, leaving 15 bases between the germline ends. CDR1 and CDR2 (germline): SGDLS, YYNGEE. The CDR3 length is 15 residues. The CDR3 bases are TGTGCCAGCGGGGGGGCGGGCGCATCCTACAATGAGCAGTTCTTC. It specifies CASGGAGASYNEQFF. The whole variable domain, filled in from reference TRBV9 and TRBJ2-1, reads DSGVTQTPKHLITATGQRVTLRCSPRSGDLSVYWYQQSLDQGLQFLIQYYNGEERAKGNILERFSAQQFPDLHSELNLSSLELGDSALYFCASGGAGASYNEQFFGPGTRLTVL.

The CDR3 DNA reads as TGTGCCAGCAGCTTAGGACAAAAGAACACCGGGGAGCTGTTTTTT. As protein: CASSLGQKNTGELFF. This chain uses TRBV7-6 with TRBJ2-2; no definite D call. The CDR3 loop spans 15 amino acids. Germline V gives CDR1 SGHVS, CDR2 FNYEAQ. V lost 1 base, J lost 1 base, and 7 bases lay in between.

The rearrangement uses TRBV7-9 and TRBJ2-7; 14 bases align to TRBD2. The J segment lost 4 bases and the V segment lost 4 bases, leaving 3 bases of the junction unmatched. CDR1 is SEHNR and CDR2 is FQNEAQ in the germline V gene (reference sequence). The CDR3 extends over 15 amino acids. CDR3 DNA sequence: TGTGCCAGCAGCTCGGGACTAGCGGGAGAATACGAGCAGTACTTC. Its protein product is CASSSGLAGEYEQYF.

The chain combines TRBV5-5 with TRBJ2-1, with TRBD1 identical over 8 bases. Unmatched junction bases numbered 7, after V lost 3 bases and J lost 8 bases. Germline V gene data show CDR1 as SGHKS and CDR2 as YYEKEE (reference sequence). The CDR3 is 14 residues long. The CDR3: CASSWTGRGYEQFF. The CDR3 nucleotides are TGTGCCAGCAGCTGGACAGGGAGAGGCTATGAGCAGTTCTTC.

CDR3 in DNA: TGTGCCAGCAGTTTGGCTGATTCACCCCTCCACTTT. Residues: CASSLADSPLHF. The chain employs TRBV27 and TRBJ1-6; D call uncertain. The CDR3 length is 12 residues. Trimming cost V 3 bases and J 8 bases, with 5 bases left between them. CDR1 is MNHEY, CDR2 SMNVEV, per germline (reference sequence).

This chain links TRBV7-9 with TRBJ1-1; TRBD1 might be the D (5 bases). Trimming left V 4 bases short and J 5 bases short, with 14 bases between. CDR1 is SEHNR, CDR2 FQNEAQ, per germline (reference sequence). The CDR3 spans 14 residues. CDR3 protein: CASSSRLGGTEAFF. The CDR3 DNA reads as TGTGCCAGCAGCTCACGCCTGGGGGGGACTGAAGCTTTCTTT.

The chain recombines TRBV4-3 with TRBJ2-2; 11 nucleotides agree with TRBD2. CDR3 length equals 17 residues. J lost 7 bases, V lost 3 bases, and 10 bases had no gene match. Germline V gene lookup returns CDR1 LGHNA and CDR2 YSLEER. The CDR3 loop is CASSQDKLAGAVGELFF. The CDR3 nucleotides read TGCGCCAGCAGCCAGGACAAACTAGCGGGAGCGGTCGGGGAGCTGTTTTTT.

This rearrangement joins TRBV28 to TRBJ2-3; 7 nucleotides agree with TRBD1. V dropped 4 bases and J dropped 1; count of bases not matched to a gene: 11. Germline lookup yields CDR1 MDHEN and CDR2 SYDVKM. The CDR3 runs to 17 residues. The CDR3 coding sequence is TGTGCCAGCAGTTCCTCGATGACAGGGAAGGGCACAGATACGCAGTATTTT. Residues: CASSSSMTGKGTDTQYF.

The CDR3: CASSLARSGGADTQYF. In DNA, the CDR3 is TGCGCCAGCAGCTTGGCGCGGTCAGGGGGAGCGGATACGCAGTATTTT. V is TRBV5-1 and J is TRBJ2-3, with 7 bases identical to TRBD1. The germline CDR1 and CDR2 sequences are SGHRS and YFSETQ. The CDR3 extends over 16 amino acids. V was pared by 0 bases and J by 6 bases, with 10 bases of the junction left unmatched. The whole variable domain, remainder taken from reference TRBV5-1 and TRBJ2-3, is KAGVTQTPRYLIKTRGQQVTLSCSPISGHRSVSWYQQTPGQGLQFLFEYFSETQRNKGNFPGRFSGRQFSNSRSEMNVSTLELGDSALYLCASSLARSGGADTQYFGPGTRLTVL.

This clone was observed a single time. The rearrangement joins TRBV6-1 to TRBJ2-7; TRBD2 matches 11 bases. The CDR3 loop spans 16 amino acids. V lost 3 bases and J lost 2; bases outside the gene matches: 6. CDR1 and CDR2 (germline): MNHNS, SASEGT. CDR3 in amino acids: CASSEGLAVPTYEQYF. For the CDR3, the DNA is TGTGCCAGCAGTGAGGGACTAGCGGTGCCCACCTACGAGCAGTACTTC.

This clone came up once. For the CDR3, the DNA is TGTGCCAGTGAACAGGGAGGCAATCAGCCCCAGCATTTT. Amino acid sequence: CASEQGGNQPQHF. The rearrangement links TRBV28 to TRBJ1-5; tentatively, D is TRBD1 (6 bases). V dropped 9 bases and J dropped 2 bases, with 11 bases sitting between them. The CDR3 is 13 residues long. CDR1 and CDR2 from the germline V gene are MDHEN and SYDVKM.

The chain couples TRBV5-1 to TRBJ2-7; D may be TRBD2 (5 bases). Trimming stripped 2 bases from V and 1 base from J, with 13 bases between. The CDR3 covers 15 residues. Germline CDR1 reads SGHRS; CDR2 reads YFSETQ. The CDR3: CASSFEPRTSYEQYF. CDR3 sequence (DNA): TGCGCCAGCAGCTTCGAGCCAAGGACTTCCTACGAGCAGTACTTC. The full variable domain, its missing parts supplied by reference TRBV5-1 and TRBJ2-7, is KAGVTQTPRYLIKTRGQQVTLSCSPISGHRSVSWYQQTPGQGLQFLFEYFSETQRNKGNFPGRFSGRQFSNSRSEMNVSTLELGDSALYLCASSFEPRTSYEQYFGPGTRLTVT.

V gene TRBV7-2 combines with J gene TRBJ2-4; 12 nucleotides line up with TRBD2. V lost 5 bases, J lost 5 bases, and 10 bases stayed unmatched. The CDR3 is 17 amino acids. CDR1 SGHTA and CDR2 FQGNSA come from the germline V gene. DNA of the CDR3: TGTGCCAGCAGCGGACGACTAGCGGGAGAGGTCCAAAACATTCAGTACTTC. Translation gives CASSGRLAGEVQNIQYF. The full variable domain, in which reference TRBV7-2 and TRBJ2-4 provide the parts outside the CDR3, is GAGVSQSPSNKVTEKGKDVELRCDPISGHTALYWYRQSLGQGLEFLIYFQGNSAPDKSGLPSDRFSAERTGGSVSTLTIQRTQQEDSAVYLCASSGRLAGEVQNIQYFGAGTRLSVL.

The J gene is TRBJ1-5, the V gene TRBV7-2, with D perhaps TRBD1 (5 bases). Trimming cost V 5 bases and J 4 bases, with 15 bases left between them. The CDR3 totals 15 residues. The germline gives CDR1 SGHTA, CDR2 FQGNSA. The DNA for the CDR3 is TGTGCCAGCAGCCCCGGCGGGGCAAGGAATCAGCCCCAGCATTTT. Its translation: CASSPGGARNQPQHF.

The chain has TRBV6-5 and TRBJ2-3, with TRBD1 matching over 7 bases. This CDR3 region has 13 residues. Germline V gene sequence: CDR1 MNHEY, CDR2 SVGAGI. V dropped 6 bases and J dropped 2; count of bases not matched to a gene: 2. The CDR3 DNA sequence: TGTGCCAGCAGGGGACAGAACACAGATACGCAGTATTTT. Translating gives CASRGQNTDTQYF.

Only one count was recorded for this clone. V and J are TRBV5-1 and TRBJ2-3; TRBD1 matches at 12 bases. V was pared by 4 bases and J by 9 bases, with 12 bases of the junction left unmatched. CDR1 is SGHRS and CDR2 is YFSETQ in the germline V gene. The CDR3 extends over 16 amino acids. CDR3 sequence: CASSPRDRGRSGTQYF. CDR3 nucleotides: TGCGCCAGCAGCCCCCGGGACAGGGGGCGTTCAGGGACGCAGTATTTT.

The chain employs TRBV4-2 and TRBJ1-2; D is possibly TRBD1 (6 bases). The V gene lost 2 bases and the J gene lost 7 bases, with 17 bases spanning the gap. The CDR3 totals 15 residues. Germline V gene lookup returns CDR1 LGHNA and CDR2 YNFKEQ. CDR3 protein: CASSQRPGAGLGYTF. Written as DNA, the CDR3 is TGTGCCAGCAGCCAAAGACCAGGGGCTGGTCTTGGCTACACCTTC.

V and J are TRBV9 and TRBJ2-1, with D tentatively TRBD2 (5 bases). The V end lost 4 bases, the J end lost 9 bases, and 14 bases lay between the germline ends. CDR1 is SGDLS, CDR2 YYNGEE, per germline. CDR3 length equals 13 residues. The CDR3 DNA reads TGTGCCAGCAGCACCCTCGGCGGAGGTGAGCAGTTCTTC. This translates into CASSTLGGGEQFF.

This clone has more than one count but fewer than ten. The rearrangement joins TRBV2 to TRBJ2-1; D not certain. This CDR3 comprises 11 residues. The V end lost 1 base, the J end lost 9 bases, and 4 bases lay between the germline ends. Germline values: CDR1 SNHLY, CDR2 FYNNEI. The CDR3 sequence: CASSEGSEQFF. The DNA of the CDR3 is TGTGCCAGCAGTGAAGGGAGTGAGCAGTTCTTC.

About this clone: A read error may produce the germline difference seen at one junction end. V and J are TRBV18 and TRBJ1-1, with a tentative D call TRBD1 (6 bases). CDR3 size: 15 residues. Per germline, CDR1 KGHSH and CDR2 LQKENI. CDR3 sequence: CASSPSWQGNAEAFF. The CDR3 DNA is TGTGCCAGCTCACCGTCTTGGCAGGGGAACGCTGAAGCTTTCTTT.

The chain uses TRBV11-3 and TRBJ1-1, with 7 nucleotides matching TRBD1. This CDR3 is built from 13 residues. Germline assignment: CDR1 SGHNT and CDR2 YENEEA. The V gene end was trimmed by 6 bases and the J gene end by 6 bases; junction bases not matched to a gene: 7. The CDR3 DNA sequence: TGTGCCAGCAGTTTACAGGGGATAGCTGAAGCTTTCTTT. Translation gives CASSLQGIAEAFF.

The rearrangement links TRBV9 to TRBJ1-3; no clear D gene. The CDR3 extends over 14 amino acids. CDR1 SGDLS and CDR2 YYNGEE come from the germline V gene. Trimming pared 1 base from V and 6 bases from J, leaving 11 bases between. This chain's CDR3 is CASSVTLGPNTIYF. For the CDR3, the DNA is TGTGCCAGCAGCGTAACCCTAGGCCCAAACACCATATATTTT.

The V and J genes are TRBV5-1 and TRBJ1-2; D is uncertain. This CDR3 contains 14 residues. CDR1 and CDR2 from the germline V gene are SGHRS and YFSETQ. V was shortened by 0 bases and J by 6 bases, with 12 bases between the two germline ends. The CDR3 DNA reads TGCGCCAGCAGCTTGGAGAGGGATTCGGATGGCTACACCTTC. Encoded protein: CASSLERDSDGYTF.

The V call is TRBV6-6, the J call TRBJ2-3, with 7 bases that match TRBD2. The J segment lost 0 bases and the V segment lost 7 bases, leaving 4 bases of the junction unmatched. The CDR3 is made up of 14 amino acids. The germline V gene has CDR1 MNHNY and CDR2 SVGAGI (reference sequence). The CDR3: CASTGGYSTDTQYF. CDR3 DNA: TGTGCCAGCACGGGAGGATATAGCACAGATACGCAGTATTTT.

The table lists this clone with a count of one. The chain employs TRBV7-2 and TRBJ2-5; D possibly corresponds to TRBD1 (6 bases). V lost 4 bases to trimming and J lost 4 bases, with 16 bases between them. The CDR3 loop spans 15 amino acids. Per the germline V gene, CDR1 is SGHTA and CDR2 is FQGNSA. The CDR3 sequence is CASSSRTVSPETQYF. CDR3 DNA: TGTGCCAGCAGCTCTCGGACAGTTTCGCCAGAGACCCAGTACTTC.

The chain is built from TRBV6-5 and TRBJ2-7, with 9 nucleotides matching TRBD1. CDR1 is MNHEY and CDR2 is SVGAGI in the germline V gene. The ends lost 2 bases at V and 2 bases at J; junction bases unmatched: 4. The CDR3 totals 15 residues. CDR3 sequence: CASSYVQGAAYEQYF. The CDR3 DNA follows: TGTGCCAGCAGTTACGTACAGGGGGCCGCCTACGAGCAGTACTTC.